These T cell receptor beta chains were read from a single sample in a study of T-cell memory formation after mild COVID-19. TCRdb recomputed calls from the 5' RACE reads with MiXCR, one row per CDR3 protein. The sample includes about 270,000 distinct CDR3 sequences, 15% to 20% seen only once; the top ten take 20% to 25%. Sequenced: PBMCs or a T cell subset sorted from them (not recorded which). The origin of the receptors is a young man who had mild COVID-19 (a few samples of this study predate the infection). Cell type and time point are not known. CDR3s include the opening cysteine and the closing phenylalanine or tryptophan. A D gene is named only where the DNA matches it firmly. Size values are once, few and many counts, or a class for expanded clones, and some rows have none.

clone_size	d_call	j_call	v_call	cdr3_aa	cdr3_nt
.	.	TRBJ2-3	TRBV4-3	CASSQDQPGAYTDTQYF	TGCGCCAGCAGCCAAGATCAGCCAGGGGCTTACACAGATACGCAGTATTTT
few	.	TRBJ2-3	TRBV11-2	CASSFSPPTDTQYF	TGTGCCAGCAGCTTCTCACCTCCTACAGATACGCAGTATTTT
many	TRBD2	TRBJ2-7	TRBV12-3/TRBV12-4	CASSPRVLGTSAGYEQYF	TGTGCCAGCAGTCCCCGAGTATTGGGGACTAGCGCGGGATACGAGCAGTACTTC
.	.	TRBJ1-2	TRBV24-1	CATSDLNTNYGYTF	TGTGCCACCAGTGATTTGAATACTAACTATGGCTACACCTTC
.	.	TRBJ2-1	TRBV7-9	CASSPGWGPGDEQFF	TGTGCCAGCAGCCCAGGTTGGGGGCCCGGGGATGAGCAGTTCTTC
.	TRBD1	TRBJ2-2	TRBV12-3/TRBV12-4	CASSPTGVGTGELFF	TGTGCCAGCAGTCCCACAGGGGTTGGCACCGGGGAGCTGTTTTTT
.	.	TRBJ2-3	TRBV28	CASGVWGRGTDTQYF	TGTGCCAGCGGGGTATGGGGCAGGGGCACAGATACGCAGTATTTT
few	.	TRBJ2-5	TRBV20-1	CSAPYTGLGETQYF	TGCAGTGCTCCGTACACCGGGTTAGGAGAGACCCAGTACTTC
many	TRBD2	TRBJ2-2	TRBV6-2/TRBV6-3	CASKQRGNGELFF	TGTGCCAGCAAACAGCGGGGGAACGGGGAGCTGTTTTTT
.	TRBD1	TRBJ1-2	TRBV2	CASSDDRDGYTF	TGTGCCAGCAGTGATGACAGGGATGGCTACACCTTC
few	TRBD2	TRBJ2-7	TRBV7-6	CASSATSGGSYEQYF	TGTGCCAGCAGCGCCACTAGCGGAGGGTCCTACGAGCAGTACTTC
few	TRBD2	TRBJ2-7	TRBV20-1	CSARDISGASYEQYF	TGCAGTGCTAGAGATATTAGCGGGGCCTCCTACGAGCAGTACTTC
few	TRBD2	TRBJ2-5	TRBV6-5	CASSSFWTSGEQETQYF	TGTGCCAGCTCCTCCTTTTGGACTAGCGGGGAGCAAGAGACCCAGTACTTC
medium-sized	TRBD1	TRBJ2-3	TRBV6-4	CASSGTGGTDTQYF	TGTGCCAGCAGTGGGACAGGGGGCACAGATACGCAGTATTTT
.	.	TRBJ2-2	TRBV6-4	CASSDRNTGELFF	TGTGCCAGCAGTGACCGGAACACCGGGGAGCTGTTTTTT
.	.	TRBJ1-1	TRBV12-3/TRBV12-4	CASHPGVLATEAFF	TGTGCCAGCCATCCAGGGGTTTTGGCGACTGAAGCTTTCTTT
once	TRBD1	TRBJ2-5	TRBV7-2	CASSSWDRGIETQYF	TGTGCCAGCAGCTCGTGGGACAGGGGTATAGAGACCCAGTACTTC
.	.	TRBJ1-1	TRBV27	CASSWQLNTEAFF	TGTGCCAGCAGCTGGCAGCTGAACACTGAAGCTTTCTTT
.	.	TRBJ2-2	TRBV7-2	CASSSLTVSAGELFF	TGTGCCAGCAGCAGCCTGACAGTCAGCGCCGGGGAGCTGTTTTTT
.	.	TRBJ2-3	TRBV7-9	CASSLEYGGAGDTQYF	TGTGCCAGCAGCTTAGAATATGGCGGGGCGGGAGATACGCAGTATTTT
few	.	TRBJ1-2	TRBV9	CASSVDHSGGYTF	TGTGCCAGCAGCGTAGACCACAGCGGTGGCTACACCTTC
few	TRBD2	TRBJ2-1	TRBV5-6	CAGTSGGPFSYNEQFF	TGTGCCGGAACTAGCGGGGGCCCTTTCTCCTACAATGAGCAGTTCTTC
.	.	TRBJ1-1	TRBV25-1	CASSESRATNTEAFF	TGTGCCAGCAGTGAAAGTCGGGCCACGAACACTGAAGCTTTCTTT
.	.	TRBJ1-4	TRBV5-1	CASSDSSTNEKLFF	TGCGCCAGCAGCGACAGCTCAACTAATGAAAAACTGTTTTTT
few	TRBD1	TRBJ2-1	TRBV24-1	CATSPGGDQSEFF	TGTGCCACCAGCCCAGGGGGCGATCAAAGCGAGTTCTTC
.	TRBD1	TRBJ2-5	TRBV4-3	CASSRGQGYQETQYF	TGCGCCAGCAGCCGGGGACAGGGTTATCAAGAGACCCAGTACTTC
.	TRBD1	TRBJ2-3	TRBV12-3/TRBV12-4	CASSPDRHRGTQYF	TGTGCCAGCAGTCCCGACCGTCACAGGGGAACGCAGTATTTT
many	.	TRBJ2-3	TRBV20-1	CSARERISDTQYF	TGCAGTGCTAGAGAACGCATATCAGATACGCAGTATTTT
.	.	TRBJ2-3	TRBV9	CASNPAGGTDTQYF	TGTGCCAGCAACCCCGCTGGAGGCACAGATACGCAGTATTTT
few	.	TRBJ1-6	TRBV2	CASSVRSGNSPLHF	TGTGCCAGCAGTGTCAGATCTGGCAATTCACCCCTCCACTTT
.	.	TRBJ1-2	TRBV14	CASSQVGGAYYGYTF	TGTGCCAGCAGCCAAGTAGGGGGGGCGTACTATGGCTACACCTTC
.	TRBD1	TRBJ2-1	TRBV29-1	CSGGQGGWGNEQFF	TGCAGCGGGGGACAGGGAGGTTGGGGCAATGAGCAGTTCTTC
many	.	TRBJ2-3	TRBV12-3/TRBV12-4	CASRRGHTDTQYF	TGTGCCAGCCGCCGGGGCCACACAGATACGCAGTATTTT
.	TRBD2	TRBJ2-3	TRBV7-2	CASSLGLAGAGDTQYF	TGTGCCAGCAGCCTGGGACTAGCGGGGGCTGGAGATACGCAGTATTTT
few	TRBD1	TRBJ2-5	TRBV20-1	CSAPATGWNQETQYF	TGCAGTGCGCCAGCGACAGGGTGGAACCAAGAGACCCAGTACTTC
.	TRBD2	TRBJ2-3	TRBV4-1	CASSRGTSGFPTDTQYF	TGCGCCAGCAGCCGAGGGACTAGCGGGTTCCCCACAGATACGCAGTATTTT
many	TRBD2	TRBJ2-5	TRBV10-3	CAISAGLAGSAEETQYF	TGTGCCATCAGTGCGGGACTAGCGGGGTCGGCAGAAGAGACCCAGTACTTC
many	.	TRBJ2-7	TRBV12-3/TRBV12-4	CASSPPATPSEQYF	TGTGCCAGCAGTCCCCCCGCAACCCCATCCGAGCAGTACTTC
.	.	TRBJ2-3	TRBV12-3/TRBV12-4	CASRLRAGQTDTQYF	TGTGCCAGCAGATTAAGGGCGGGGCAGACAGATACGCAGTATTTT
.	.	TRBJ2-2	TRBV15	CATSTGDTGELFF	TGTGCCACCAGCACAGGGGACACCGGGGAGCTGTTTTTT
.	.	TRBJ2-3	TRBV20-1	CSAPSTSADTQYF	TGCAGTGCTCCCTCAACCTCCGCAGATACGCAGTATTTT
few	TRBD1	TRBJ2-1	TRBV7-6	CASSLAGQGVGEQFF	TGTGCCAGCAGCTTAGCTGGACAGGGGGTTGGTGAGCAGTTCTTC
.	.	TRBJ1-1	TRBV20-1	CSRLRWGPNTEAFF	TGCAGCAGGCTTCGGTGGGGGCCTAACACTGAAGCTTTCTTT
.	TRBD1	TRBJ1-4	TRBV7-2	CASSLGTGYEKLFF	TGTGCCAGCAGCTTAGGGACAGGGTACGAAAAACTGTTTTTT
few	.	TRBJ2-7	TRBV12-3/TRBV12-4	CASSSLGADSYEQYF	TGTGCCAGCAGCTCTCTAGGAGCGGACTCCTACGAGCAGTACTTC
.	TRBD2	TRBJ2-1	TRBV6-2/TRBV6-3	CASSYPKRGVRSYNEQFF	TGTGCCAGCAGTTACCCCAAGCGGGGGGTCCGCTCCTACAATGAGCAGTTCTTC
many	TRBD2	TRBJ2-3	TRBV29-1	CSALAGGADTQYF	TGCAGCGCCTTAGCGGGGGGGGCAGATACGCAGTATTTT
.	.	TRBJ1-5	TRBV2	CASKWDGGPQHF	TGTGCCAGCAAATGGGATGGAGGGCCCCAGCATTTT
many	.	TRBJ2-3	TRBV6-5	CASSPWTAVADTQYF	TGTGCCAGCAGTCCATGGACCGCAGTAGCAGATACGCAGTATTTT
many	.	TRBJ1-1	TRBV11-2	CASSFPNTEAFF	TGTGCCAGCAGCTTCCCGAACACTGAAGCTTTCTTT
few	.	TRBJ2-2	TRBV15	CATSGYRGLNTGELFF	TGTGCCACCAGCGGATACAGGGGACTTAACACCGGGGAGCTGTTTTTT
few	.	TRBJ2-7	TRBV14	CASSQLGNYEQYF	TGTGCCAGCAGCCAGTTGGGAAATTACGAGCAGTACTTC
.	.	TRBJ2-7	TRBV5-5	CASSFGVAGSSYEQYF	TGTGCCAGCAGTTTTGGGGTGGCGGGAAGCTCCTACGAGCAGTACTTC
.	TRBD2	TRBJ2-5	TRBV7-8	CASSFPRGGLNQETQYF	TGTGCCAGCAGCTTCCCACGGGGGGGCCTCAATCAAGAGACCCAGTACTTC
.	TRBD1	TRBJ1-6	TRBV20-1	CSVPTGGDSPLHF	TGCAGTGTCCCGACAGGGGGCGATTCACCCCTCCACTTT
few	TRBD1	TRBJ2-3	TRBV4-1	CASSLMDRATDTQYF	TGCGCCAGCAGCCTCATGGACAGGGCCACAGATACGCAGTATTTT
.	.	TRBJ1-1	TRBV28	CAALSNTEAFF	TGTGCCGCACTCTCGAACACTGAAGCTTTCTTT
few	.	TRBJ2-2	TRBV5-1	CASSLEPAAGELFF	TGCGCCAGCAGCTTGGAGCCAGCGGCCGGGGAGCTGTTTTTT